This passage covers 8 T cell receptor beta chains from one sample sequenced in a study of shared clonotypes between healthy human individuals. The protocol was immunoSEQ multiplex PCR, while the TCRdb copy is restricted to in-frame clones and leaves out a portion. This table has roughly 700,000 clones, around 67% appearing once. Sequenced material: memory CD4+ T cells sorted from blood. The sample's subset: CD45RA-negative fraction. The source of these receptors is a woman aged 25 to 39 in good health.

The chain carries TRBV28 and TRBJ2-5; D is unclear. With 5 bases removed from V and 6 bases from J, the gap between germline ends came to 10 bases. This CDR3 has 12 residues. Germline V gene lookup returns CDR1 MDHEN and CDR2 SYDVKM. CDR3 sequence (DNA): TGTGCCAGCAGTACCTCCTTAAAGACCCAGTACTTC. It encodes CASSTSLKTQYF.

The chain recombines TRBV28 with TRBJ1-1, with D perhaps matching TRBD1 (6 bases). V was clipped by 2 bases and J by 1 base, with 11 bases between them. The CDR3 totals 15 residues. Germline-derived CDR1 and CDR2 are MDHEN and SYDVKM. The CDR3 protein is CASSLPQGRNTEAFF. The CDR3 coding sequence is TGTGCCAGCAGTTTACCCCAGGGGCGGAACACTGAAGCTTTCTTT.

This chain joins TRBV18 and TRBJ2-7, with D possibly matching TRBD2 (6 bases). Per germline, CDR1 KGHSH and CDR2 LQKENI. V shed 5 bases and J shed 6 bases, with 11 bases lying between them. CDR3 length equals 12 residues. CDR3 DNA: TGTGCCAGCTCATCTTCGGGAGCCGAGCAGTACTTC. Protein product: CASSSSGAEQYF.

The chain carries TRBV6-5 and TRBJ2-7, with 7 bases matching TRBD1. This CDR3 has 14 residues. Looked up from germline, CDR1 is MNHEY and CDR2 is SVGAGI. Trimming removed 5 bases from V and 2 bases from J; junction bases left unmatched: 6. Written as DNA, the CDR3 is TGTGCCAGCAGTGTAAGACAGGGTCCCTACGAGCAGTACTTC. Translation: CASSVRQGPYEQYF.

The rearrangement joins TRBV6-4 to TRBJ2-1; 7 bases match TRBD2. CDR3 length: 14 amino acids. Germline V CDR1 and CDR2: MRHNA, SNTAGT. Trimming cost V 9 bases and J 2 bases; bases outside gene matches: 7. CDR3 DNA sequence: TGTGCCAGTTCAAGCGGGAAACCCTACAATGAGCAGTTCTTC. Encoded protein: CASSSGKPYNEQFF.

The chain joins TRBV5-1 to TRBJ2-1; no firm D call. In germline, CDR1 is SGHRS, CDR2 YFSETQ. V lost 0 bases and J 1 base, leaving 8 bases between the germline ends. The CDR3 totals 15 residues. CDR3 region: CASSLGESSYNEQFF. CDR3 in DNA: TGCGCCAGCAGCTTGGGAGAGAGTTCCTACAATGAGCAGTTCTTC.

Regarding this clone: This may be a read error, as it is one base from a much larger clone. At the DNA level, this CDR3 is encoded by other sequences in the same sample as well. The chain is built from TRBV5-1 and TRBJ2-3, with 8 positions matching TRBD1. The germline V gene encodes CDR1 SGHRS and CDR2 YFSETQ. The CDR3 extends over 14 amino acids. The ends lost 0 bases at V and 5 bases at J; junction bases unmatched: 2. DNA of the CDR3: TGCGCCAGCAGCTTGGGAACAGGGGGAGATACGCAGTATTTT. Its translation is CASSLGTGGDTQYF.

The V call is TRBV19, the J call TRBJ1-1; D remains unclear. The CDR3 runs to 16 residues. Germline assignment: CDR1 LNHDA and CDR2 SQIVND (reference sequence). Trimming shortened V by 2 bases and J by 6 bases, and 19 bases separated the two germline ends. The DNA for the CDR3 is TGTGCCAGTAGTATAAGACACAGTTTGGTCTCCGCTGAAGCTTTCTTT. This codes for CASSIRHSLVSAEAFF.